A single sample gave rise to the 25 T cell receptor beta chains below, sequenced in a study of blood T cells in healthy people across ages. A second PCR of about 7 to 11 cycles used a sample-barcoded 5' primer and a J-beta primer mix. TCRdb re-derived calls from the 5' RACE reads in MiXCR, one entry per CDR3 protein. The profile shows 780,000 or so distinct CDR3 sequences, about 61% of them singletons. The sequenced sample consisted of blood. The receptors here all came from a man in his forties in good health.

The V gene is TRBV2, the J gene TRBJ2-1; 7 bases align to TRBD2. CDR3 length: 15 residues. The V segment lost 3 bases and the J segment 6 bases; nucleotides outside the gene matches: 8. CDR1 is SNHLY, CDR2 FYNNEI, per germline. CDR3 bases: TGTGCCAGCAGTGAGGGGGGGAGGACACGCAATGAGCAGTTCTTC. Translated, it gives CASSEGGRTRNEQFF.

This clonotype has at least ten counts. The chain joins TRBV20-1 to TRBJ1-5; D may be TRBD1 (6 bases). Germline V gives CDR1 DFQATT, CDR2 SNEGSKA (reference sequence). The length of the CDR3 is 14 residues. Deletions cut 6 bases from V and 3 bases from J, with 15 bases between. CDR3 sequence reads: CSAKGGSDNQPQHF. The CDR3 region has the DNA TGCAGTGCCAAGGGGGGGAGTGACAATCAGCCCCAGCATTTT.

This clonotype occurred once. The V call is TRBV12-3 or TRBV12-4, the J call TRBJ1-5; 7 bases match TRBD1. The CDR3 consists of 16 residues. The V and J ends lost 3 bases and 6 bases, in that order; junction bases with no gene match: 11. The CDR3 bases are TGTGCCAGCAGTTTGGTGGTAACAGGGGTTCGTCAGCCCCAGCATTTT. This gives the protein CASSLVVTGVRQPQHF.

CDR3 protein: CASSVEMGVVNEQYF. CDR3 coding DNA: TGTGCCAGCAGCGTAGAAATGGGGGTAGTAAATGAGCAGTACTTC. V gene TRBV9 combines with J gene TRBJ2-1; tentatively, D is TRBD1 or TRBD2 (5 bases each). Gene TRBJ2-7 matches the end of the DNA better, so the J call may be wrong. The CDR3 has 15 residues. Per germline, CDR1 SGDLS and CDR2 YYNGEE.

The V gene is TRBV5-5, the J gene TRBJ1-2; 8 bases agree with TRBD1. This CDR3 comprises 15 residues. Germline CDR1 is SGHKS and CDR2 is YYEKEE (reference sequence). With V trimmed by 3 bases and J by 2 bases, 6 bases remained unmatched. CDR3 residues: CASSSPQGANYGYTF. For the CDR3, the DNA is TGTGCCAGCAGCTCCCCTCAGGGGGCGAACTATGGCTACACCTTC.

The rearrangement joins TRBV6-2 or TRBV6-3 to TRBJ2-7; possible D gene TRBD2, 5 bases. There are 12 residues in the CDR3. Germline assignment: CDR1 MNHEY and CDR2 SVGEGT. Trimming removed 4 bases from V and 3 bases from J, with 7 bases in between. CDR3 bases: TGTGCCAGCAGTTGGACTGACTACGAGCAGTACTTC. It is translated as CASSWTDYEQYF.

This chain connects TRBV7-2 to TRBJ2-7, with D perhaps matching TRBD1 or TRBD2 (5 bases each). The CDR3 length is 17 residues. Germline V gene lookup returns CDR1 SGHTA and CDR2 FQGNSA. The V end lost 5 bases, the J end lost 5 bases, and 25 bases lay between the germline ends. DNA for the CDR3: TGTGCCAGCAGCCCTTCCGGGACGACCCTCCTCGGGAACGAGCAGTACTTC. It is translated as CASSPSGTTLLGNEQYF.

Written as DNA, the CDR3 is TGTGCCAGCACCAGGAGGGGTAGCGGGAGTTTCGTCGACGAGCAGTACTTC. It codes for CASTRRGSGSFVDEQYF. The chain is built from TRBV27 and TRBJ2-7; TRBD2 aligns across 9 bases. The CDR3 runs 17 residues. CDR1 MNHEY and CDR2 SMNVEV come from the germline V gene (reference sequence). V shed 7 bases, J shed 5 bases, and the junction held 18 bases outside the gene matches.

The chain uses TRBV20-1 and TRBJ2-5; D unresolved. This CDR3 is 14 amino acids long. Trimming removed 6 bases from V and 1 base from J, with 15 bases in between. Germline CDR1 reads DFQATT; CDR2 reads SNEGSKA (reference sequence). CDR3 sequence (DNA): TGCAGTGCCTCACCCCTTTCCGTCCAAGAGACCCAGTACTTC. Protein sequence: CSASPLSVQETQYF.

There are a few counts of this clonotype. The rearrangement uses TRBV29-1 and TRBJ2-3; D call uncertain. From germline, CDR1 is SQVTM and CDR2 ANQGSEA. The CDR3 is made up of 14 amino acids. The germline V and J ends were trimmed by 3 bases and 4 bases, with 14 bases remaining between them. CDR3 coding DNA: TGCAGCGTTGATATGGGTGTCAGCGCAGATACGCAGTATTTT. Translation gives CSVDMGVSADTQYF.

This clonotype was observed a single time. CDR3: CSARAGASIWEQFF. As DNA, the CDR3 is TGCAGTGCTAGAGCCGGGGCTTCTATCTGGGAGCAGTTCTTC. This chain links TRBV20-1 with TRBJ2-1; D may match TRBD1 or TRBD2 (5 bases each). Germline assignment: CDR1 DFQATT and CDR2 SNEGSKA (reference sequence). V was shortened by 1 base and J by 10 bases, with 17 bases between the two germline ends. The length of the CDR3 is 14 residues.

The V gene is TRBV5-1, the J gene TRBJ2-1, with TRBD2 matching 8 bases. Germline V CDR1 and CDR2: SGHRS, YFSETQ. V was clipped by 5 bases and J by 5 bases; unmatched bases: 3. This CDR3 region has 13 residues. CDR3 in amino acids: CASRLADNNEQFF. For the CDR3, the DNA is TGCGCCAGCAGACTAGCGGATAACAATGAGCAGTTCTTC.

This chain uses TRBV20-1 with TRBJ2-4; TRBD2 aligns across 7 bases. The DNA matches TRBJ2-5 better at its end, which makes the J call doubtful. This CDR3 has 15 residues. Looked up from germline, CDR1 is DFQATT and CDR2 is SNEGSKA (reference sequence). CDR3: CSARDGAGEWETQYF. CDR3 in DNA: TGCAGTGCTAGAGATGGGGCGGGAGAGTGGGAGACCCAGTACTTC.

This clonotype has only a few counts. The genes are TRBV2 and TRBJ2-7, with D perhaps assigned TRBD1 or TRBD2 (5 bases each). Germline CDR1 SNHLY, CDR2 FYNNEI. The CDR3 has 13 amino acids. Trimming stripped 6 bases from V and 4 bases from J, with 13 bases between. The CDR3: CASSRGVQYEQYF. Here the CDR3 DNA reads TGTGCCAGCAGCCGGGGCGTTCAGTACGAGCAGTACTTC.

This chain uses TRBV28 with TRBJ2-5; D is undetermined. Germline V CDR1 and CDR2: MDHEN, SYDVKM. The length of the CDR3 is 14 residues. Trimming took 7 bases from V and 2 from J, leaving 14 bases between them. The CDR3 here is CASNSNLGQETQYF. DNA of the CDR3: TGTGCCAGCAACTCAAATCTTGGTCAAGAGACCCAGTACTTC.

V usage is TRBV29-1 and J usage is TRBJ2-4; D possibly corresponds to TRBD1 (6 bases). V gave up 5 bases and J gave up 4 bases, with 12 bases separating them. Per the germline V gene, CDR1 is SQVTM and CDR2 is ANQGSEA. The length of the CDR3 is 13 residues. CDR3 DNA: TGCAGCGTTTGGGCAGGGGAGAAAAACATTCAGTACTTC. It specifies CSVWAGEKNIQYF.

The V call is TRBV29-1, the J call TRBJ1-1; maybe TRBD1 (5 bases). Deletions cut 1 base from V and 5 bases from J, with 20 bases between. The CDR3 runs to 16 residues. Germline V gene lookup returns CDR1 SQVTM and CDR2 ANQGSEA. Written as DNA, the CDR3 is TGCAGCGTTGAAGGACCCCTTGGGGGGGAGTATACTGAAGCTTTCTTT. It encodes CSVEGPLGGEYTEAFF.

Worth noting for this clonotype: The junction differs from germline at one of its ends, possibly a read error. The genes are TRBV15 and TRBJ2-5; D remains unclear. The CDR3 covers 15 residues. The V gene's germline CDR1 is LNHNV and CDR2 YYDKDF (reference sequence). For the CDR3, the DNA is TGTGCCACCGGCAGAGACGTAGGAAGGCAAGAGACCCAGTACTTC. This codes for CATGRDVGRQETQYF.

The chain joins TRBV7-3 to TRBJ2-1; TRBD2 aligns across 7 bases. The CDR3 is 14 residues long. V lost 4 bases to trimming and J lost 4 bases; unmatched junction nucleotides: 4. Per the germline V gene, CDR1 is SGHTA and CDR2 is FQGTGA. CDR3 DNA sequence: TGTGCCAGCAGCTCGCTGCGGGGGTACAATGAGCAGTTCTTC. This encodes CASSSLRGYNEQFF. The variable domain in full, completed from reference TRBV7-3 and TRBJ2-1, reads GAGVSQTPSNKVTEKGKYVELRCDPISGHTALYWYRQSLGQGPEFLIYFQGTGAADDSGLPNDRFFAVRPEGSVSTLKIQRTERGDSAVYLCASSSLRGYNEQFFGPGTRLTVL.

The genes are TRBV7-2 and TRBJ2-3; 11 positions match TRBD2. The CDR3 runs to 18 residues. The germline V gene encodes CDR1 SGHTA and CDR2 FQGNSA. J was trimmed by 2 bases and V by 1 base; bases with no gene match: 8. The CDR3 DNA reads as TGTGCCAGCAGCTTAGTGTCTAGCGGGGGGTCGACCACAGATACGCAGTATTTT. This encodes CASSLVSSGGSTTDTQYF.

Only one count was recorded for this clonotype. CDR3 bases: TGCAGTGCTAGTAGGGACAGGGGAGATGGCTACACCTTC. Protein: CSASRDRGDGYTF. The V call is TRBV20-1, the J call TRBJ1-2; 10 positions match TRBD1. CDR3 length equals 13 residues. V was pared by 3 bases and J by 6 bases, with 4 bases of the junction left unmatched. In germline, CDR1 is DFQATT, CDR2 SNEGSKA (reference sequence).

V usage is TRBV25-1 and J usage is TRBJ1-1; D is possibly TRBD1 (5 bases). Germline CDR1 reads MGHDK; CDR2 reads SYGVNS. Trimming removed 5 bases from V and 6 bases from J, with 16 bases in between. The CDR3 has 14 amino acids. The CDR3: CASSLSGGSPEAFF. The CDR3 DNA follows: TGTGCCAGCAGTCTTTCCGGGGGGAGCCCTGAAGCTTTCTTT.

This clonotype was detected only a few times. The chain is built from TRBV9 and TRBJ2-4, with 10 bases lining up with TRBD2. The J call may be incorrect, as the DNA end agrees better with TRBJ2-7. The CDR3 extends over 16 amino acids. Germline V lookup: CDR1 SGDLS, CDR2 YYNGEE. Here the CDR3 reads CASSVDLAGVRNEQYF. The CDR3, as DNA: TGTGCCAGCAGCGTTGACCTAGCGGGAGTCAGGAACGAGCAGTACTTC.

This rearrangement joins TRBV27 to TRBJ2-7; the match to TRBD1 covers 11 bases. Per the germline V gene, CDR1 is MNHEY and CDR2 is SMNVEV (reference sequence). The V segment lost 3 bases and the J segment 4 bases; nucleotides outside the gene matches: 5. The CDR3 sequence is 15 residues long. The CDR3 DNA is TGTGCCAGCAGTTTCAGGACAGGGGGCGTGTACGAGCAGTACTTC. Translation gives CASSFRTGGVYEQYF.

This clonotype turned up a few times. This chain links TRBV7-9 with TRBJ1-2; no clear D gene. Trimming pared 3 bases from V and 8 bases from J, leaving 16 bases between. Germline CDR1 SEHNR, CDR2 FQNEAQ (reference sequence). The CDR3 runs 14 residues. The CDR3 bases are TGTGCCAGCAGCTTGGGAGAGGGATCGGGCGGCTACACCTTC. Translation: CASSLGEGSGGYTF.